Below, 13 T cell receptor beta chains from the same sample are listed, as sequenced in a study of T cells in Graves' hyperthyroidism and ophthalmopathy. The investigators amplified TCR beta CDR3 regions from RNA transcripts. HTBI primers were employed in a first-round RT-PCR of the TCR CDR3. TCRdb re-analysed the multiplex PCR reads in MiXCR, keeping a single row per CDR3 protein. The table shows some 530,000 distinct CDR3 sequences, with roughly 23% occurring only once. The sequenced material came from blood. These receptors originate from a woman between 65 and 79 years old with Graves' ophthalmopathy.

The sample holds a few counts of this clonotype. J is TRBJ1-6 and V is TRBV3-1; D unclear. The CDR3 has 13 amino acids. V lost 4 bases, J lost 8 bases, and 9 bases lay in between. In germline, CDR1 is LGHDT, CDR2 YNNKEL (reference sequence). CDR3 amino acids: CASSPIADSPLHF. The DNA of the CDR3 is TGTGCCAGCAGCCCTATAGCCGATTCACCCCTCCACTTT.

To note about this clonotype: Just one base apart from a much larger clone, this may be a read error. This chain links TRBV7-3 with TRBJ2-7; no definite D call. This CDR3 region has 14 residues. Looked up from germline, CDR1 is SGHTA and CDR2 is FQGTGA. V was shortened by 5 bases and J by 7 bases, with 18 bases between the two germline ends. CDR3 loop: CASSPGLSGSEQYF. The CDR3, as DNA: TGTGCCAGCAGCCCCGGGCTATCTGGAAGTGAGCAGTACTTC.

This chain joins TRBV7-9 and TRBJ2-1; 7 bases are a match to TRBD2. CDR3 size: 16 residues. V lost 5 bases and J lost 4; bases outside the gene matches: 11. CDR1 and CDR2 (germline): SEHNR, FQNEAQ (reference sequence). CDR3 in DNA: TGTGCCAGCAGCCCCCGGCTAGCGGAGCCTTACAATGAGCAGTTCTTC. Its translation is CASSPRLAEPYNEQFF.

The chain couples TRBV29-1 to TRBJ1-1; D is unresolved. The CDR3 contains 12 residues. The V gene lost 5 bases and the J gene lost 1 base, with 8 bases spanning the gap. From germline, CDR1 is SQVTM and CDR2 ANQGSEA. The CDR3 nucleotides are TGCAGCGTTAATTGGAAGAACACTGAAGCTTTCTTT. This translates into CSVNWKNTEAFF.

There are a few counts of this clonotype. V usage is TRBV11-2 and J usage is TRBJ2-2, with 7 positions matching TRBD1. Germline CDR1 reads SGHAT; CDR2 reads FQNNGV. V lost 4 bases and J lost 4; bases outside the gene matches: 6. This CDR3 is 15 amino acids long. The CDR3 reads CASSSHRGGTGELFF. The DNA of the CDR3 is TGTGCCAGCAGCTCACACAGGGGTGGCACCGGGGAGCTGTTTTTT.

This clonotype has a handful of counts. This chain connects TRBV20-1 to TRBJ2-5; TRBD2 aligns across 10 bases. The length of the CDR3 is 18 residues. Trimming at V came to 1 base and at J to 1 base, leaving 12 bases not matched to a gene. Germline CDR1 is DFQATT and CDR2 is SNEGSKA (reference sequence). CDR3 coding DNA: TGCAGTGCTAGAGGGGTAGCGGGAGGCACGGGGTCCCAAGAGACCCAGTACTTC. Translating gives CSARGVAGGTGSQETQYF.

The CDR3 reads CASGPGSRDEQYF. CDR3 coding DNA: TGTGCTAGTGGTCCAGGGAGCAGGGACGAGCAGTACTTC. The V call is TRBV12-5, the J call TRBJ2-7; perhaps D is TRBD1 or TRBD2 (5 bases each). The germline V gene has CDR1 LGHNT and CDR2 FRNRAP. With 5 bases removed from V and 5 bases from J, the gap between germline ends came to 13 bases. CDR3 size: 13 residues.

This clonotype was picked up a small number of times. The chain uses TRBV5-4 and TRBJ1-3; TRBD1 might be the D (6 bases). V shed 2 bases and J shed 0 bases, with 9 bases lying between them. The CDR3 sequence is 15 residues long. Germline assignment: CDR1 SGHNT and CDR2 YYREEE (reference sequence). The CDR3 bases are TGTGCCAGCAGCTTCAGGGGATTCTCTGGAAACACCATATATTTT. It specifies CASSFRGFSGNTIYF.

This clonotype showed up many times. This chain joins TRBV29-1 and TRBJ1-2, with a tentative D call TRBD1 (5 bases). Trimming stripped 7 bases from V and 8 bases from J, with 14 bases between. The CDR3 sequence is 11 residues long. Germline V CDR1 and CDR2: SQVTM, ANQGSEA. CDR3 coding DNA: TGCAGCGGCCAGACAGTGCGGGGCTACACCTTC. Residues: CSGQTVRGYTF.

To note about this clonotype: A much more abundant neighbour one base away suggests this may be a read error. This rearrangement joins TRBV12-3 or TRBV12-4 to TRBJ2-4; D not certain. CDR3 length: 14 amino acids. CDR3 DNA sequence: TGTGCCAGCAGTTTTTCCGTAGCCAAAAACACTCAGTACTTC. It codes for CASSFSVAKNTQYF.

This clonotype was seen many times. The genes are TRBV12-3 or TRBV12-4 and TRBJ2-1; the match to TRBD2 covers 10 bases. The CDR3 covers 16 residues. V dropped 6 bases and J dropped 8; count of bases not matched to a gene: 13. Here the CDR3 DNA reads TGTGCCAGCAGCTCCGGGGCTAGCGGGAGTTGGTATGAGCAGTTCTTC. Protein sequence: CASSSGASGSWYEQFF.

This clonotype was seen many times. The genes are TRBV3-1 and TRBJ1-1, with no clear D. The CDR3 has 14 residues. Trimming removed 3 bases at V and 2 bases at J, with 10 bases between. Looked up from germline, CDR1 is LGHDT and CDR2 is YNNKEL (reference sequence). The CDR3 protein is CASSHRQANTEAFF. CDR3 bases: TGTGCCAGCAGCCATCGCCAGGCCAACACTGAAGCTTTCTTT.

This rearrangement joins TRBV5-5 to TRBJ2-5; tentatively, D is TRBD2 (5 bases). The CDR3 has 15 amino acids. Trimming shortened V by 2 bases and J by 5 bases, and 16 bases separated the two germline ends. Germline V gives CDR1 SGHKS, CDR2 YYEKEE (reference sequence). CDR3 DNA sequence: TGTGCCAGCAGCTTCTCGCCCGTGGAGGCCGAGACCCAGTACTTC. Residues: CASSFSPVEAETQYF.